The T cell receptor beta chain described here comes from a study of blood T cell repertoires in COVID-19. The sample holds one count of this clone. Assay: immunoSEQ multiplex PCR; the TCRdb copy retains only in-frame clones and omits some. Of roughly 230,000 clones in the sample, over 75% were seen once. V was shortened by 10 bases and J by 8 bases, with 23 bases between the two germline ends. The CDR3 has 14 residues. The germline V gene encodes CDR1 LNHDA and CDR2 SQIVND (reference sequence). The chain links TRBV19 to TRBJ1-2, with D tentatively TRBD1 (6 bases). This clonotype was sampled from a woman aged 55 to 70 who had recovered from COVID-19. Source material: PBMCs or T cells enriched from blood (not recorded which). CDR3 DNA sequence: TGTGCCACCCGGGCAGGGGCCGCTTTACGAGGCTACACCTTC. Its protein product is CATRAGAALRGYTF.